The 8 T cell receptor beta chains listed next were all sequenced from one sample in a study of molecular identifiers for immune sequencing clone quantification. TCRdb reprocessed the PCR reads with MiXCR, giving one entry per CDR3 protein. The table lists approximately 670,000 distinct CDR3 sequences, 20% of them singletons. Sample: naive CD8+ T cells from blood, with Jurkat cell RNA spiked in. Subset reported: FACS-sorted CD8+CD4-CCR7+CD45RA+ naive T cells. The receptors here all came from a human donor in good health. Some libraries in this study had Jurkat cell RNA spiked in.

This clonotype was seen many times. The chain uses TRBV3-1 and TRBJ2-7; TRBD2 aligns across 8 bases. V dropped 3 bases and J dropped 1; count of bases not matched to a gene: 8. CDR3 size: 16 residues. Germline V gene sequence: CDR1 LGHDT, CDR2 YNNKEL (reference sequence). The DNA of the CDR3 is TGTGCCAGCAGCCACCCGGCGCGGGGGGAGTCCTACGAGCAGTACTTC. It specifies CASSHPARGESYEQYF.

The chain is built from TRBV3-1 and TRBJ2-4, with TRBD2 matching over 12 bases. The V gene's germline CDR1 is LGHDT and CDR2 YNNKEL (reference sequence). Trimming removed 1 base from V and 0 bases from J; junction bases left unmatched: 4. This CDR3 is 18 amino acids long. This CDR3 reads CASSQGTSGNLAKNIQYF. CDR3 DNA sequence: TGTGCCAGCAGCCAAGGGACTAGCGGGAATCTAGCCAAAAACATTCAGTACTTC.

This clonotype occurred many times. This chain links TRBV5-1 with TRBJ2-3, with a tentative D call TRBD2 (6 bases). Germline CDR1 and CDR2: SGHRS and YFSETQ. CDR3 length: 14 residues. With 3 bases removed from V and 4 bases from J, the gap between germline ends came to 12 bases. CDR3 DNA: TGCGCCAGCAGCTATTTAGCGGTGGCAGATACGCAGTATTTT. Its translation is CASSYLAVADTQYF.

The table lists this clonotype with many counts. The chain combines TRBV5-1 with TRBJ2-7, with D possibly matching TRBD2 (5 bases). The germline V and J ends were trimmed by 0 bases and 0 bases, with 13 bases remaining between them. The germline CDR1 and CDR2 sequences are SGHRS and YFSETQ. The CDR3 is 16 amino acids. CDR3 protein: CASSLVSRVGSYEQYF. The CDR3, as DNA: TGCGCCAGCAGCTTGGTCTCGAGGGTAGGCTCCTACGAGCAGTACTTC.

In this sample, this clonotype turned up many times. The genes are TRBV13 and TRBJ2-5; D not certain. Looked up from germline, CDR1 is PRHDT and CDR2 is FYEKMQ (reference sequence). The CDR3 covers 15 residues. Trimming removed 2 bases from V and 0 bases from J, with 10 bases in between. The CDR3 loop reads CASSLTVRYQETQYF. The CDR3 region has the DNA TGTGCCAGCAGCTTAACGGTCCGGTACCAAGAGACCCAGTACTTC.

This clonotype occurred a few times. V gene TRBV20-1 combines with J gene TRBJ2-1, with 7 bases that match TRBD1. CDR3 size: 20 residues. Germline V CDR1 and CDR2: DFQATT, SNEGSKA (reference sequence). The J segment lost 4 bases and the V segment lost 3 bases, leaving 24 bases of the junction unmatched. CDR3 nucleotides: TGCAGTGCTAGGAATCCGGGACAGATGTTCCCGAAGGAGATTTACAATGAGCAGTTCTTC. Translating it yields CSARNPGQMFPKEIYNEQFF.

Comment on this clonotype: Given a much more abundant clone one base away, this may be a read error. The chain recombines TRBV20-1 with TRBJ2-7; 7 bases match TRBD1. The J segment lost 1 base and the V segment lost 3 bases, leaving 9 bases of the junction unmatched. This CDR3 comprises 15 residues. The germline gives CDR1 DFQATT, CDR2 SNEGSKA (reference sequence). Written as DNA, the CDR3 is TGCAGTGCTAGGACAGGGAGCATCCTTTCCTACGAGCAGTACTTC. Amino acids: CSARTGSILSYEQYF.

In the case of this clonotype: The junction and the germline gene differ at one end; a read error may be behind it. The chain links TRBV5-3 to TRBJ2-5, with 10 bases aligning to TRBD2. TRBV5-3 is classed as an ORF, of uncertain function. CDR3 length equals 15 residues. DNA of the CDR3: TGTGCCAGCAGCAACGAGCGGGGGGGCCGAGAGACCCGGTACTTC. This codes for CASSNERGGRETRYF.